This passage covers 3 T cell receptor beta chains from one sample sequenced in a study of OX40 agonist ivuxolimab in advanced cancers. The repertoire was sequenced with immunoSEQ multiplex PCR; TCRdb's copy has only in-frame clones and lacks some. The sample has 85,000 to 95,000 clones; about 88% are singletons. The source was CD4+ or CD8+ T cells sorted from blood, collected in a trial of the OX40 agonist ivuxolimab. These receptors all come from an adult with an advanced solid tumor such as melanoma, head and neck, liver or kidney cancer.

V usage is TRBV7-9 and J usage is TRBJ2-5; D is perhaps TRBD2 (5 bases). The J call may be mistaken, given a closer DNA end match to TRBJ2-7. This CDR3 region has 12 residues. Germline-derived CDR1 and CDR2 are SEHNR and FQNEAQ (reference sequence). The CDR3: CASSPRALEQYF. CDR3 DNA sequence: TGTGCCAGCAGCCCGCGGGCCCTCGAGCAGTACTTC.

The V gene is TRBV19, the J gene TRBJ1-5; possibly TRBD1 for D (5 bases). With 5 bases removed from V and 5 bases from J, the gap between germline ends came to 16 bases. The CDR3 loop spans 15 amino acids. Germline CDR1 and CDR2: LNHDA and SQIVND (reference sequence). The CDR3 region is CASSPDDRLDQPQHF. As DNA, the CDR3 is TGTGCCAGTAGTCCCGACGACAGACTAGATCAGCCCCAGCATTTT.

This chain connects TRBV5-4 to TRBJ2-1; no reliable D call. The V gene lost 2 bases and the J gene lost 6 bases, with 9 bases spanning the gap. The CDR3 has 13 amino acids. Germline V gene sequence: CDR1 SGHNT, CDR2 YYREEE (reference sequence). The CDR3 reads CASSLEISNEQFF. CDR3 DNA sequence: TGTGCCAGCAGCTTAGAAATTAGCAATGAGCAGTTCTTC.